Shown below are 16 T cell receptor beta chains from a single sample sequenced in a study of cytomegalovirus exposure and HLA in healthy donors. 60 Vbeta and 13 Jbeta primers were used in PCR. Libraries were prepared by immunoSEQ multiplex PCR; TCRdb keeps only in-frame clonotypes and omits some of them. The profile shows about 140,000 clones, 70% to 75% of them singletons. Sequencing was performed on PBMCs. The receptors stem from a human donor in good health.

The chain joins TRBV9 to TRBJ2-2; 11 bases are shared with TRBD2. V shed 3 bases and J 3 bases; nucleotides not matched to a gene: 1. Germline loops: CDR1 SGDLS, CDR2 YYNGEE. The CDR3 runs to 15 residues. The CDR3 nucleotides read TGTGCCAGCAGCGAACTAGCGGGGGACACCGGGGAGCTGTTTTTT. Translating it yields CASSELAGDTGELFF.

The chain links TRBV11-2 to TRBJ1-5; D perhaps matches TRBD1 (6 bases). This CDR3 has 19 amino acids. Germline V gives CDR1 SGHAT, CDR2 FQNNGV. The V gene lost 2 bases and the J gene lost 4 bases, with 24 bases spanning the gap. This CDR3 is CASSLSPGTSRLGNQPQHF. The CDR3 nucleotides read TGTGCCAGCAGCTTAAGTCCCGGGACATCACGGTTAGGAAATCAGCCCCAGCATTTT. Filled out from reference TRBV11-2 and TRBJ1-5, the complete variable domain reads EAGVAQSPRYKIIEKRQSVAFWCNPISGHATLYWYQQILGQGPKLLIQFQNNGVVDDSQLPKDRFSAERLKGVDSTLKIQPAKLEDSAVYLCASSLSPGTSRLGNQPQHFGDGTRLSIL.

The rearrangement joins TRBV6-1 to TRBJ2-7, with TRBD2 identical over 11 bases. V lost 6 bases and J lost 4; bases outside the gene matches: 2. This CDR3 has 13 amino acids. Germline CDR1 and CDR2: MNHNS and SASEGT. CDR3 amino acids: CASRASGRYEQYF. The CDR3 nucleotides are TGTGCCAGCAGGGCTAGCGGGAGGTACGAGCAGTACTTC.

The chain combines TRBV9 with TRBJ2-7; TRBD1 matches at 9 bases. The CDR3 runs to 14 residues. The V segment lost 3 bases and the J segment 4 bases; nucleotides outside the gene matches: 5. CDR1 and CDR2 (germline): SGDLS, YYNGEE. This chain's CDR3 is CASSDGTGLYEQYF. The CDR3 bases are TGTGCCAGCAGCGACGGGACAGGGCTTTACGAGCAGTACTTC.

The CDR3: CASKGRTEAFF. CDR3 coding DNA: TGTGCCAGCAAAGGCAGGACTGAAGCTTTCTTT. The chain has TRBV2 and TRBJ1-1; D is ambiguous. CDR1 SNHLY and CDR2 FYNNEI come from the germline V gene. V was clipped by 7 bases and J by 5 bases, with 8 bases between them. This CDR3 has 11 amino acids.

This chain joins TRBV5-6 and TRBJ2-7, with D tentatively TRBD1 (5 bases). The CDR3 extends over 13 amino acids. Germline V gene lookup returns CDR1 SGHDT and CDR2 YYEEEE. The ends were cut back, 3 bases at V and 12 bases at J, with 19 bases in the middle. In nucleotides, the CDR3 is TGTGCCAGCAGCTCGCTCAGGGCCGGCATTGGGTACTTC. Its translation is CASSSLRAGIGYF. The variable domain in full, completed from reference TRBV5-6 and TRBJ2-7, reads DAGVTQSPTHLIKTRGQQVTLRCSPKSGHDTVSWYQQALGQGPQFIFQYYEEEERQRGNFPDRFSGHQFPNYSSELNVNALLLGDSALYLCASSSLRAGIGYFGPGTRLTVT.

CDR3 amino acids: CAWRDAGSTEAFF. Written as DNA, the CDR3 is TGTGCCTGGAGGGACGCAGGGTCCACTGAAGCTTTCTTT. J is TRBJ1-1 and V is TRBV30; possibly TRBD1 for D (5 bases). Trimming took off 3 bases at V and 4 bases at J, with 12 bases between the two ends. This CDR3 region has 13 residues. Germline lookup yields CDR1 GTSNPN and CDR2 SVGIG (reference sequence).

The chain has TRBV5-1 and TRBJ2-3; maybe TRBD2 (6 bases). The germline CDR1 and CDR2 sequences are SGHRS and YFSETQ. This CDR3 spans 14 amino acids. With 0 bases removed from V and 8 bases from J, the gap between germline ends came to 13 bases. In DNA form, the CDR3 reads TGCGCCAGCAGCTTGGCGGGGGACCCGTCTACGCAGTATTTT. Its protein is CASSLAGDPSTQYF.

The chain employs TRBV21-1 and TRBJ2-7; the table calls TRBD2, which could not be checked here. TRBV21-1 is a pseudogene locus. The CDR3 length is 16 residues. CDR3 DNA: TGTGCCAGCCTTTCGGGGACCGGGACTAGATTTTACGAGCAGTACTTC. This sequence encodes CASLSGTGTRFYEQYF.

This clone was picked up a small number of times. This chain connects TRBV2 to TRBJ2-3; D is possibly TRBD2 (6 bases). Looked up from germline, CDR1 is SNHLY and CDR2 is FYNNEI. This CDR3 region has 14 residues. The V end was cut by 7 bases, the J end by 0 bases, with 11 bases between. The CDR3 sequence: CASTLTRSTDTQYF. The CDR3 DNA sequence: TGTGCCAGCACCCTGACTAGAAGCACAGATACGCAGTATTTT.

V and J are TRBV6-5 and TRBJ2-1; unclear D gene. CDR3 length: 14 amino acids. V lost 3 bases and J 5 bases, leaving 11 bases between the germline ends. Germline lookup yields CDR1 MNHEY and CDR2 SVGAGI. The CDR3 region is CASSYSGFNNEQFF. DNA of the CDR3: TGTGCCAGCAGTTATTCCGGGTTCAACAATGAGCAGTTCTTC.

V gene TRBV27 combines with J gene TRBJ2-7, with 8 bases that match TRBD2. The length of the CDR3 is 16 residues. Germline loops: CDR1 MNHEY, CDR2 SMNVEV (reference sequence). J gave up 7 bases and V 6 bases, and 17 bases lay outside the gene matches. CDR3 amino acids: CASSPLSGSGVSEQYF. The CDR3 DNA sequence: TGTGCCAGCAGCCCTCTGAGTGGTAGCGGGGTCTCTGAGCAGTACTTC.

The chain uses TRBV7-9 and TRBJ2-4; 9 nucleotides line up with TRBD2. Germline V gene sequence: CDR1 SEHNR, CDR2 FQNEAQ (reference sequence). V shed 4 bases and J 6 bases; nucleotides not matched to a gene: 1. The CDR3 is 13 amino acids. The CDR3 region is CASSSRGGNIQYF. The CDR3 region has the DNA TGTGCCAGCAGCTCGCGGGGGGGAAACATTCAGTACTTC. Full variable domain (outside the CDR3, taken from reference TRBV7-9 and TRBJ2-4): DTGVSQNPRHKITKRGQNVTFRCDPISEHNRLYWYRQTLGQGPEFLTYFQNEAQLEKSRLLSDRFSAERPKGSFSTLEIQRTEQGDSAMYLCASSSRGGNIQYFGAGTRLSVL.

The chain employs TRBV5-1 and TRBJ2-1; D unclear. CDR3 length: 11 residues. V lost 3 bases and J 8 bases, leaving 6 bases between the germline ends. Germline V gene sequence: CDR1 SGHRS, CDR2 YFSETQ. The CDR3 sequence: CASSYGYEQFF. The CDR3 DNA sequence: TGCGCCAGCAGCTACGGTTATGAGCAGTTCTTC.

The chain carries TRBV5-4 and TRBJ1-5; perhaps TRBD1 as D (6 bases). This CDR3 is 13 amino acids long. Trimming left V 5 bases short and J 4 bases short, with 10 bases between. Germline assignment: CDR1 SGHNT and CDR2 YYREEE (reference sequence). As DNA, the CDR3 is TGTGCCAGCAGTCGGGACATAAATCAGCCCCAGCATTTT. Amino acid sequence: CASSRDINQPQHF.

This clone has only a few counts. The chain links TRBV10-3 to TRBJ1-2, with D possibly TRBD1 on 5 matching bases. V was pared by 6 bases and J by 6 bases, with 17 bases between. Germline V gives CDR1 ENHRY, CDR2 SYGVKD. The CDR3 extends over 14 amino acids. The CDR3 spells CAISAARVVDGYTF. The CDR3, as DNA: TGTGCCATCAGCGCCGCCAGGGTTGTGGATGGCTACACCTTC.